This T cell receptor beta chain was sequenced for a study of neurological immune-mediated disorders. The cDNA was generated by 5'RACE with 10-nucleotide random UMIs. From 15-18 subjects, over 180 million TCR-beta sequences were obtained in each sequencing run. TCRdb re-called the 5' RACE reads with MiXCR, one entry per CDR3 protein. The table shows under 60,000 distinct CDR3 sequences, with about 15% occurring only once. V lost 1 base to trimming and J lost 3 bases; unmatched junction nucleotides: 9. Germline lookup yields CDR1 DFQATT and CDR2 SNEGSKA (reference sequence). The CDR3 has 17 residues. This clonotype was counted ten times or more.

The rearrangement joins TRBV20-1 to TRBJ2-1, with 10 bases identical to TRBD2. Material: PBMCs. This clonotype was sampled from a man aged 55 to 70 in good health. Here the CDR3 DNA reads TGCAGTGCTAGAGCCCCTGGTACTAGCGGGAACTACAATGAGCAGTTCTTC. Translated, it gives CSARAPGTSGNYNEQFF.